The TCR beta chain described here comes from a study of molecular identifiers for immune sequencing clone quantification. As for the study in general: Four portions were sequenced after RNA from roughly 18,000 or 92,000 naive CD8 cells was split five ways in replicates. The study, taken as a whole, reports: Spiked Jurkat TCR RNA equivalent to one cell reportedly surfaced among under 1.1 million naive cells. Clones carrying above 20 RNA copies accounted for over 98% of effector molecules, under 1% in naive cells.

Germline CDR1 is DFQATT and CDR2 is SNEGSKA (reference sequence). V dropped 4 bases and J dropped 0 bases, with 8 bases sitting between them. The CDR3 extends over 13 amino acids. A CD8+CD4-CCR7+CD45RA+ gate was used to sort naive CD8 T cells. The sample holds many counts of this clonotype. Its antigen is not identified. One entry per CDR3 protein results from TCRdb running MiXCR on the PCR reads. The data show 90,000 to 120,000 distinct CDR3 sequences, 35% to 40% seen once. Sequenced material: naive CD8+ T cells from blood, with Jurkat cell RNA spiked in. The subset here: FACS-sorted CD8+CD4-CCR7+CD45RA+ naive T cells. The chain joins TRBV20-1 to TRBJ2-3, with D uncertain. This clonotype was obtained from a human donor in good health. Some libraries in this study had Jurkat cell RNA spiked in. The CDR3 DNA follows: TGCAGTGCTACCATTGCTAGCACAGATACGCAGTATTTT. Encoded protein: CSATIASTDTQYF.